This TCR beta chain was sequenced in a study of blood T cells in healthy people across ages (dated by TCRdb to the mid-2010s). In the study overall: In model experiments, roughly one uniquely barcoded TCR beta cDNA molecule per two T cells was captured by template switching. Age-related changes in TCR beta repertoire diversity were measured in the study by deep sequencing normalized with unique cDNA molecular identifiers. Donors were grouped into four age groups: young (average 16 years), middle-aged (39), aged (about 59) and long-lived (just over 80). Donors of different ages were randomly distributed across sequencing lanes to avoid experimental bias. The study analyzed two additional independent replicas of 1 million unique cDNA reads from the same blood draw for two donors, one aged 18 to 30 and one aged 80 or older.

The study at large found these results: Compared with the aged group, the long-lived group had more naive CD4+ T cells, fewer expanded clones and increased TCR diversity, a pattern suggesting age selection. Observed TCR beta diversity per million T cells fell roughly linearly with age, and a significant reduction was already apparent by age around 40. Conclusive comparison of naive and antigen-experienced compartments was prevented by the profiling of bulk unsorted PBMCs. There was a strong correlation between observed TCR beta diversity and the percentage of naive T cells measured by flow cytometry. Donor CMV infection status was unknown, potentially confounding age-related changes in expanded clonotypes. Total diversity estimates from one million sequenced T cells were considered lower bounds and underestimates.

Concerning this clonotype itself: The antigen this receptor binds is unknown. The record has no base qualities; no much larger clone is one base away.

The library was obtained by 5' RACE. The instrument was an Illumina HiSeq 2500. A second PCR of roughly 6 to 11 cycles was run with a J-beta primer mix and a sample-barcoded 5' primer. Each TCR beta cDNA molecule received a unique molecular identifier from a template-switch 5' adaptor carrying 12 random nucleotides. Each sample yielded at least 2.5 million CDR3-containing paired-end reads. First-strand cDNA synthesis was performed from all RNA using the Mint cDNA synthesis kit, with priming by a TRBC-specific oligonucleotide. All cDNA was treated with uracil-DNA glycosylase and then went through a first 18-cycle PCR with the universal primers M1SS and BC2_uni_R. The source study handled its data this way. Each sample was normalized by randomly selecting 1 million high-quality reads, each carrying a distinct molecular identifier. Reads sharing molecular identifiers were discarded rather than binned into consensus sequences. MiTCR, with a Q25 quality threshold and the strictest error-elimination algorithm, was used for CDR3 identification, clonotype clustering and error correction. A nonparametric unseen species model using Euler transformation provided a lower-bound estimate of total TCR beta diversity. TCRdb reanalyzed the raw reads on its own, using fastp at Q25 for trimming and MiXCR for clone calling, and kept in-frame beta chains. Duplicate CDR3 protein sequences are folded into a single record with the most common DNA and genes. The V and J calls and clone size are TCRdb's, not the authors'. The sample table lists 650,000 to 700,000 distinct CDR3 sequences, more than 45% of them with a count of one. Around an eighth of the sample belongs to the ten largest clones.

Systemically healthy Caucasian individuals from Russia, about 38 in total and aged roughly 6 to 100 years, were included as donors. Roughly 11 milliliters of peripheral blood were drawn from each donor into EDTA-treated Vacutainer tubes. PBMCs were isolated by Ficoll-Paque density-gradient centrifugation, with at least 7 million obtained per sample. Trizol reagent was used to extract total RNA from PBMCs, with at least 6 micrograms per sample. For every donor, an aliquot of PBMCs went through flow cytometry to measure the percentages of naive CD45RAhigh/CD27high T cells. V loses 0 bases of germline sequence and J loses 7 bases, and the interval between the two ends is 12 bases. The germline V gene encodes CDR1 DFQATT and CDR2 SNEGSKA (reference sequence). The CDR3 holds 13 amino acids from the cysteine to the phenylalanine. The sequence is cut down to CDR3 DNA, 39 bases in frame from base 1.

The chain links TRBV20-1 with TRBJ2-5, with the D gene uncertain. Sample: blood. The clonotype comes from a woman of 80 years or more in good health. The CDR3 corresponds to CSARDRLGGTQYF. The nucleotide sequence is TGCAGTGCTAGAGATAGGCTCGGCGGGACCCAGTACTTC.